The T cell receptor (beta chain) described here comes from a study of yellow fever vaccine responses in identical twins (dated by TCRdb to about 2018). In terms of the full investigation: Focusing on identical twins, the study followed the T cell clones that responded to the vaccine, and did so with precision.

CDR1 is given as SGHAT and CDR2 as FQNNGV, both from the germline V gene. Taken from cysteine to phenylalanine, the CDR3 has 12 residues. Of all the DNA, just the CDR3 is kept, 36 bases in frame from base 1. V loses 5 bases of germline sequence and J loses 7 bases, and the interval between the two ends is 11 bases. Concerning this clonotype: No cognate antigen has been identified for it. One base away there is no much larger clone; base qualities are not given.

Library preparation was by RT-PCR. The sequencer listed for this sample is Illumina HiSeq 2500. The public sequencing data were trimmed at Q25 with fastp and processed into clonotypes with MiXCR by TCRdb, which kept only in-frame beta chains. Each entry merges the rows of one CDR3 protein and shows their most common DNA and genes. In this sample the table shows around 2,500 distinct CDR3 sequences, about 80% of which occur a single time. Roughly a tenth of the sample lies in the top ten. The paper as a whole reports these results and caveats: The T cell response to vaccination in identical twins was reported by the authors to appear partly convergent and partly personalized.

The source is a female donor who received the yellow fever vaccine. The material was T cells from blood (PBMCs), unsorted or a sorted subset (not recorded which), obtained before or after yellow fever vaccination (not recorded which). The V and J genes are TRBV11-2 and TRBJ2-5; the D gene is unclear. The CDR3: CASSHLSGTQYF. The DNA reads as follows: TGTGCCAGCAGCCACCTCTCCGGGACCCAGTACTTC.